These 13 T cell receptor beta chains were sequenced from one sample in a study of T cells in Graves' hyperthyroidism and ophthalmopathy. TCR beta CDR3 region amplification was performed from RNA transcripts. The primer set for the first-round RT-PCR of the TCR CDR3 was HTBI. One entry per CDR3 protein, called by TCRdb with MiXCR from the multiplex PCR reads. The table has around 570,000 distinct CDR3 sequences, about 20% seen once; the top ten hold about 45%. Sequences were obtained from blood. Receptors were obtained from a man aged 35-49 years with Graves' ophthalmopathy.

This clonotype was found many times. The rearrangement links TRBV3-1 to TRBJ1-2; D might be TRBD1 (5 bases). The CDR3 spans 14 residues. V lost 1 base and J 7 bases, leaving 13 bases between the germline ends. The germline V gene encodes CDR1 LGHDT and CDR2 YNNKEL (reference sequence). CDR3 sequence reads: CASSQAVAGFGYTF. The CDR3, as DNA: TGTGCCAGCAGCCAAGCGGTGGCAGGGTTTGGCTACACCTTC.

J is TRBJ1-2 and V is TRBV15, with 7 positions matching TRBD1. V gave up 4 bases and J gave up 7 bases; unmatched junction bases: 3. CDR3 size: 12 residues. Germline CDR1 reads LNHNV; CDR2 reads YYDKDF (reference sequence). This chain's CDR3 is CATSTWTGGYTF. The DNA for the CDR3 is TGTGCCACCAGCACATGGACAGGTGGCTACACCTTC.

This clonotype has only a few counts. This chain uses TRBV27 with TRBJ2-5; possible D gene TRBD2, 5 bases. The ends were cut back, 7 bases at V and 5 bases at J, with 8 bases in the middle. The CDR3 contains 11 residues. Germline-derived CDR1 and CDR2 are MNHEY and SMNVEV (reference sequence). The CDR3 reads CASTGGETQYF. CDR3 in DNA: TGTGCCAGCACCGGCGGGGAGACCCAGTACTTC.

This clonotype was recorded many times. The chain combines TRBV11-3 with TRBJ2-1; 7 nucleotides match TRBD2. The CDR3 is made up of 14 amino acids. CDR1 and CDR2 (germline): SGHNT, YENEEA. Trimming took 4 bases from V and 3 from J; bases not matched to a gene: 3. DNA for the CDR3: TGTGCCAGCAGCTCCCGCGGGGGCTACAATGAGCAGTTCTTC. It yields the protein CASSSRGGYNEQFF.

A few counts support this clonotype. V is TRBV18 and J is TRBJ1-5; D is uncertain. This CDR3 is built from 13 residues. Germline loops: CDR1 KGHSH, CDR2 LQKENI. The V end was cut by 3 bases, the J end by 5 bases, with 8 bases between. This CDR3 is CASSPGLDQPQHF. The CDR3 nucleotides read TGTGCCAGCTCACCCGGCTTGGATCAGCCCCAGCATTTT.

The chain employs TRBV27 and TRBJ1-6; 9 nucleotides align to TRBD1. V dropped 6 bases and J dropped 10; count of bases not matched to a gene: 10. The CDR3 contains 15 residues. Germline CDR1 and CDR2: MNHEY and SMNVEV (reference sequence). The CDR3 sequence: CASRARDRGFSPLHF. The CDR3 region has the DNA TGTGCCAGCAGAGCGAGAGACAGGGGGTTCTCACCCCTCCACTTT.

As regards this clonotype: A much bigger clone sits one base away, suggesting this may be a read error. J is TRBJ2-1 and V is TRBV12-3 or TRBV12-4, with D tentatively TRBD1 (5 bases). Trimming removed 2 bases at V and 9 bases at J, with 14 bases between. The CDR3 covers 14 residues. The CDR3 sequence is CASSLSTVNSEQFF. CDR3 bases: TGTGCCAGCAGTTTATCGACAGTTAACAGTGAGCAGTTCTTC.

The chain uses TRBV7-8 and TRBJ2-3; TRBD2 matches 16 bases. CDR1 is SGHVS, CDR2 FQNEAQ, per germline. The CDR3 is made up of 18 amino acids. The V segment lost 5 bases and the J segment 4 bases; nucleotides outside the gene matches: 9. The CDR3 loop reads CASSPVGLAGGRSDTQYF. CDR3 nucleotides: TGTGCCAGCAGCCCAGTGGGACTAGCGGGAGGGCGTTCAGATACGCAGTATTTT.

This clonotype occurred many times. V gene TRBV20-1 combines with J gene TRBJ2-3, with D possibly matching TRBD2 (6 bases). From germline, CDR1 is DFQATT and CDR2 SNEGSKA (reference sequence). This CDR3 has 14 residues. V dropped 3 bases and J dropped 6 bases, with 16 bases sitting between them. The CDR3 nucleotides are TGCAGTGCTAGTAGGGGACTCCCCTTTGATACGCAGTATTTT. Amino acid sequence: CSASRGLPFDTQYF.

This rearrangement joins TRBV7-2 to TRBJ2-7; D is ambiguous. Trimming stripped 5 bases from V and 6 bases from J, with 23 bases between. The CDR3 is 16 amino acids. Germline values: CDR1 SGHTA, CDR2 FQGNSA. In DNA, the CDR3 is TGTGCCAGCAGCCCCAGGTCGGTCGTACTATTTAGCGAGCAGTACTTC. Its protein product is CASSPRSVVLFSEQYF.

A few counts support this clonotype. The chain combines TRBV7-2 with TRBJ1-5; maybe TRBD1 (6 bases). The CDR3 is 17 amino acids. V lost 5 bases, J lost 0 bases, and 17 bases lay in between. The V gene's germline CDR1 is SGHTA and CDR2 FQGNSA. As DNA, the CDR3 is TGTGCCAGCAGCGTCCGGGGTAGGGGGGCTAGCAATCAGCCCCAGCATTTT. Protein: CASSVRGRGASNQPQHF.

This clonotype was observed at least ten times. CDR3 residues: CASSLERGQSSYEQYF. The CDR3 region has the DNA TGTGCCAGCAGCTTAGAACGGGGCCAAAGCTCCTACGAGCAGTACTTC. The chain employs TRBV11-1 and TRBJ2-7; the D gene could be TRBD1 or TRBD2 (5 bases each). Germline loops: CDR1 SGHAT, CDR2 FQDESV (reference sequence). The CDR3 has 16 amino acids. The germline V and J ends were trimmed by 1 base and 0 bases, with 13 bases remaining between them.

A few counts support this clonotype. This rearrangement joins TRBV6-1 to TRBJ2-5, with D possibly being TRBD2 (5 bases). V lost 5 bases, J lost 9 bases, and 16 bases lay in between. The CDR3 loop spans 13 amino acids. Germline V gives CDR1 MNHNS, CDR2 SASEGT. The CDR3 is CASSSQAKRAQYF. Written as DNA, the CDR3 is TGTGCCAGCAGTTCCCAAGCAAAGAGGGCCCAGTACTTC.